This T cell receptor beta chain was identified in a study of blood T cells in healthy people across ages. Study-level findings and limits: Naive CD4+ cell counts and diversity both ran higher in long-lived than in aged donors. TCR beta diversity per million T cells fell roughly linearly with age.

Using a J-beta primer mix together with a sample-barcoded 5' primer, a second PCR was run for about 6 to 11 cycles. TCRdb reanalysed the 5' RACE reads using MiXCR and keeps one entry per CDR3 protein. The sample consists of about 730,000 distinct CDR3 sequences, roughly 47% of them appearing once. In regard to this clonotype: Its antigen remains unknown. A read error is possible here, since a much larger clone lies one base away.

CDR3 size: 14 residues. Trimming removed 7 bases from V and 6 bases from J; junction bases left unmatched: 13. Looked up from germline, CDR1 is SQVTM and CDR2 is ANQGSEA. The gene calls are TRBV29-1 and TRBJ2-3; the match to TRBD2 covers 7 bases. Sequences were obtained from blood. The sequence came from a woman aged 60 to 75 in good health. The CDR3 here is CSAATSEAGDTQYF. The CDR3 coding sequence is TGCAGCGCAGCAACTAGCGAGGCGGGGGATACGCAGTATTTT.